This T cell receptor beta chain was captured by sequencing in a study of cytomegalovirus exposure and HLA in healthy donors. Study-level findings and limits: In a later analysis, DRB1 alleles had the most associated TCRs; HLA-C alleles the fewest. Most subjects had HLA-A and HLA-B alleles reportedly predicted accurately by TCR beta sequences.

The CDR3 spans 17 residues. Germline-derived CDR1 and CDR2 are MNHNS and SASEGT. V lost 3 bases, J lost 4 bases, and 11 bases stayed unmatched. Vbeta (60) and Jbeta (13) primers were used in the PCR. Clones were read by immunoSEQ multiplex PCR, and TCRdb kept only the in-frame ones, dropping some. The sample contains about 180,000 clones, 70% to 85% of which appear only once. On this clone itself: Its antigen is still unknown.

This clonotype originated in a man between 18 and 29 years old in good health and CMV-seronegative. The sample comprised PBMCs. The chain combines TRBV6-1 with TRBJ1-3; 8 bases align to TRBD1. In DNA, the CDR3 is TGTGCCAGCAGTGATCGGACAGGGCACGGGGTCGGAAACACCATATATTTT. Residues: CASSDRTGHGVGNTIYF.